This is a list of T cell receptor beta chains from one sample in a study of cytomegalovirus exposure and HLA in healthy donors. Clones were read by immunoSEQ multiplex PCR, and TCRdb kept only the in-frame ones, dropping some. Among roughly 150,000 clones listed, 70% to 80% were seen once. What was sequenced was PBMCs. The receptor set was obtained from a woman in her sixties or seventies in good health and CMV-seropositive. CDR3s include the opening cysteine and the closing phenylalanine or tryptophan. The D gene is left open where the match is weak. Expanded clones are given a class, and other clones once, few, many or no size at all.

clone_size	j_call	d_call	v_call	cdr3_nt	cdr3_aa
.	TRBJ1-3	TRBD1	TRBV5-1	TGCGCCAGCAGCTCGGGGACAGGGAGCTCTGGAAACACCATATATTTT	CASSSGTGSSGNTIYF
.	TRBJ1-3	.	TRBV28	TGTGCCACAAGCAGGGGTCCCTCTGGAAACACCATATATTTT	CATSRGPSGNTIYF
.	TRBJ1-3	.	TRBV5-1	TGCGCCAGCAGCTTGTTTCAGGGGACCTCTGGAAACACCATATATTTT	CASSLFQGTSGNTIYF
.	TRBJ2-1	.	TRBV9	TGTGCCAGCAGCGACGGCACAGGGTACCCTGAGCAGTTCTTC	CASSDGTGYPEQFF
.	TRBJ2-2	.	TRBV2	TGTGCCAGCAGCCAAGGGGGGGGTAACACCGGGGAGCTGTTTTTT	CASSQGGGNTGELFF
few	TRBJ1-4	.	TRBV5-6	TGTGCCAGCAGCTTCACAGGGTCTGGGGATGAAAAACTGTTTTTT	CASSFTGSGDEKLFF
.	TRBJ1-1	TRBD1	TRBV7-2	TGTGCCAGCAGCTCGACAGGGAGGCACACTGAAGCTTTCTTT	CASSSTGRHTEAFF
.	TRBJ1-2	TRBD1	TRBV18	TGTGCCAGCTCACCGGAGGACAGGGGGAACTATGGCTACACCTTC	CASSPEDRGNYGYTF
few	TRBJ2-7	TRBD2	TRBV6-1	TGTGCCAGCAGAAAGACCGGACTAGTTTTCTACGAGCAGTACTTC	CASRKTGLVFYEQYF
few	TRBJ2-7	TRBD2	TRBV30	TGTGCCTGGACCAGGACTAGCGGGTACTACGAGCAGTACTTC	CAWTRTSGYYEQYF
.	TRBJ2-7	TRBD1	TRBV9	TGTGCCAGCAGCTTAGCCGGGACAGGGAAAGGGGAGCAGTACTTC	CASSLAGTGKGEQYF
.	TRBJ2-3	.	TRBV7-9	TGTGCCAGCAGCCGAACGCTAGCGCCTCTCACAGATACGCAGTATTTT	CASSRTLAPLTDTQYF
few	TRBJ1-2	TRBD1	TRBV5-6	TGTGCCAGCAGCTTCAGGGGGACAGGAGAGGTCTATGGCTACACCTTC	CASSFRGTGEVYGYTF
.	TRBJ1-1	.	TRBV29-1	TGCAGCGTTGTAGGGCCGGGGTTGAACACTGAAGCTTTCTTT	CSVVGPGLNTEAFF
.	TRBJ2-7	TRBD2	TRBV11-1	TGTGCCAGCAGCGCAAAGACTAGCTGGCAGTACTTC	CASSAKTSWQYF
few	TRBJ2-2	.	TRBV2	TGTGCCAGCAGTGAACCCCTAGGGGGCGGGGAGCTGTTTTTT	CASSEPLGGGELFF
.	TRBJ1-5	TRBD1	TRBV5-1	TGCGCCAGCAGCTTGGACGGGACAGACAATCAGCCCCAGCATTTT	CASSLDGTDNQPQHF
.	TRBJ1-2	.	TRBV5-4	TGTGCCAGCAGCTTGGAGCTGAATGCTTATGGCTACACCTTC	CASSLELNAYGYTF
.	TRBJ2-1	.	TRBV6-1	TGTGCCAGCAAGTCTAGTCTCTCCTACAATGAGCAGTTCTTC	CASKSSLSYNEQFF
few	TRBJ2-1	TRBD2	TRBV19	TGTGCCAGTAGTATCAGCTTCCGGGAGGGGTCCTACAATGAGCAGTTCTTC	CASSISFREGSYNEQFF
.	TRBJ2-5	TRBD1	TRBV5-6	TGTGCCAGCAGCTTAGGACAGGGCCTTCAAGAGACCCAGTACTTC	CASSLGQGLQETQYF
.	TRBJ1-1	.	TRBV10-2	TGCGCCAGCAGGTTCGGGGGAGCCGAGGCCACTGAAGCTTTCTTT	CASRFGGAEATEAFF
few	TRBJ1-3	TRBD1	TRBV30	TGTGCCTGGAGCTTTACAGGGGGAGCTGGAAACACCATATATTTT	CAWSFTGGAGNTIYF
.	TRBJ2-7	TRBD2	TRBV28	TGTGCCAGCAGTAGAAACCAGCGGGGCGAGCAGTACTTC	CASSRNQRGEQYF
.	TRBJ2-1	.	TRBV2	TGTGCCAGCAGTGTCGCTAGCTCGTACAATGAGCAGTTCTTC	CASSVASSYNEQFF
few	TRBJ2-2	.	TRBV19	TGTGCCAGTAGTATGGGGGCCAGAAACACCGGGGAGCTGTTTTTT	CASSMGARNTGELFF
few	TRBJ1-5	.	TRBV6-1	TGTGCCAGCAGTGAAGGGGGCGGCAATCAGCCCCAGCATTTT	CASSEGGGNQPQHF
once	TRBJ1-2	TRBD1	TRBV30	TGTGCCTGGAGGTCGCAGGGGGCGACGGGCTACACCTTC	CAWRSQGATGYTF
few	TRBJ1-5	TRBD1	TRBV5-6	TGTGCCAGCAGCTGGGGACAGGGGGATAGCAATCAGCCCCAGCATTTT	CASSWGQGDSNQPQHF
.	TRBJ1-1	.	TRBV28	TGTGCCAGCAGCCAGGCCGGGGGGCAGGGTTCCAACACTGAAGCTTTCTTT	CASSQAGGQGSNTEAFF
.	TRBJ1-5	TRBD1	TRBV2	TGTGCCAGCAGTGGACAGGGTCAGTATAGCAATCAGCCCCAGCATTTT	CASSGQGQYSNQPQHF
.	TRBJ2-6	TRBD1	TRBV9	TGTGCCAGCAGCCCTGGACAGGGGAGGGTCTTGATCCTGACTTTC	CASSPGQGRVLILTF
.	TRBJ1-1	TRBD1	TRBV5-6	TGTGCCAGCAGCTTCCTGACAGGGATGAACACTGAAGCTTTCTTT	CASSFLTGMNTEAFF